This TCR beta chain was obtained from a study of blood T cell repertoires in COVID-19. Across the whole study: COVID-19 samples collected from the United States, Italy and Spain covered acute and convalescent phases.

Profiling relied on immunoSEQ multiplex PCR, and the TCRdb table lists in-frame clones only, not all of them. The sample lists 110,000 to 150,000 clones, 75% to 90% occurring once. Recruits, aged 18 to 89 years, lived in approximately 26 US areas. Clinical history reported by participants formed the basis on which cohorts were assigned. Two negative PCRs, clearance, or symptom resolution characterized the recovered Cohort 3 donors. The V segment lost 3 bases and the J segment 4 bases; nucleotides outside the gene matches: 10. CDR3 length: 17 amino acids. Germline values: CDR1 LNHDA, CDR2 SQIVND (reference sequence).

Sequenced: PBMCs or T cells enriched from blood (not recorded which). The rearrangement links TRBV19 to TRBJ1-3, with 9 bases aligning to TRBD1. This TCR came from a middle-aged man who had recovered from COVID-19. The CDR3 loop reads CASSIPSQGARGNTIYF. The DNA of the CDR3 is TGTGCCAGTAGTATTCCGTCACAGGGGGCGCGAGGAAACACCATATATTTT.